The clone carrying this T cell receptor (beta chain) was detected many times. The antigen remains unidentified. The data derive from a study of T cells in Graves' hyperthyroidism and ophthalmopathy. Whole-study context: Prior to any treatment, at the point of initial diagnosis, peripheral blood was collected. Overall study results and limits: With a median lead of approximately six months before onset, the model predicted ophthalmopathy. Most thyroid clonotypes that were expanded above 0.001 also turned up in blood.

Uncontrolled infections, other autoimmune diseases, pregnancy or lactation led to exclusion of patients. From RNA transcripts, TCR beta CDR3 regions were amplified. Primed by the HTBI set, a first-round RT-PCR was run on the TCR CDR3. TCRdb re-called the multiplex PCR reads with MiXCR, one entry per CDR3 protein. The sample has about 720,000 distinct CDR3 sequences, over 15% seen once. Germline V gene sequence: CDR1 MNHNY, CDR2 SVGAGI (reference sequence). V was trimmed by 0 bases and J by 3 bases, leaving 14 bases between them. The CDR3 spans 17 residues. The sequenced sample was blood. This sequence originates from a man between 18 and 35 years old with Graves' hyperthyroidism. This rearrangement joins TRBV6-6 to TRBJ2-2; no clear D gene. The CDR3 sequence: CASSYSAEYAHTGELFF. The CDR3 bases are TGTGCCAGCAGTTACTCCGCAGAGTATGCCCACACCGGGGAGCTGTTTTTT.